These 4 T cell receptor beta chains originate from one sample sequenced in a study of cytomegalovirus exposure and HLA in healthy donors. With 60 Vbeta and 13 Jbeta primers, the PCR was carried out. Clones were sequenced by immunoSEQ multiplex PCR, and TCRdb holds only the in-frame ones, with some missing. The sample has 77,000 or so clones, 84% seen once. Sequencing was done on a sample of PBMCs. These receptors were collected from a man between 65 and 79 years old in good health and CMV-seropositive.

The V call is TRBV10-3, the J call TRBJ2-1; 10 nucleotides line up with TRBD1. The CDR3 contains 14 residues. Germline values: CDR1 ENHRY, CDR2 SYGVKD. Trimming cost V 6 bases and J 8 bases; bases outside gene matches: 7. Here the CDR3 reads CAIRRDRGSDEQFF. CDR3 coding DNA: TGTGCCATCAGGCGGGACAGGGGTTCGGATGAGCAGTTCTTC.

The V call is TRBV6-5, the J call TRBJ1-5; D remains unclear. V was cut by 5 bases and J by 6 bases, with 14 bases left in between. The CDR3 spans 14 residues. Germline CDR1 is MNHEY and CDR2 is SVGAGI. CDR3 in DNA: TGTGCCAGCAGTACGCGAAGAGGGAGTCAGCCCCAGCATTTT. Protein: CASSTRRGSQPQHF.

The genes are TRBV10-1 and TRBJ2-2; D is perhaps TRBD1 (6 bases). Looked up from germline, CDR1 is WNHNN and CDR2 is SYGVQD (reference sequence). This CDR3 is 16 amino acids long. The V end lost 6 bases, the J end lost 1 base, and 15 bases lay between the germline ends. The DNA of the CDR3 is TGCGCCAGCAGCTCCACCGGGACACTGAACACCGGGGAGCTGTTTTTT. Translated, it gives CASSSTGTLNTGELFF.

The chain is built from TRBV6-6 and TRBJ1-5, with D maybe TRBD1 (5 bases). The CDR3 extends over 15 amino acids. Trimming shortened V by 6 bases and J by 5 bases, and 17 bases separated the two germline ends. CDR1 is MNHNY and CDR2 is SVGAGI in the germline V gene (reference sequence). The CDR3 is CASRQTSGGYQPQHF. The CDR3, as DNA: TGTGCCAGCAGACAGACAAGCGGGGGGTATCAGCCCCAGCATTTT.